The next 8 T cell receptor beta chains were all read from a single sample in a study of T-cell memory formation after mild COVID-19. TCRdb re-called the 5' RACE reads through MiXCR, storing one row per CDR3 protein. The sample gives over 45,000 distinct CDR3 sequences, 9.3% of which show up once; 12% is in the top ten. Input material: PBMCs or a T cell subset sorted from them (not recorded which). The receptor source for this set is an adult woman who had mild COVID-19 (a few samples of this study predate the infection). Cell type and time point are not known.

A few counts support this clonotype. The chain carries TRBV12-3 or TRBV12-4 and TRBJ1-6; no reliable D call. V lost 6 bases to trimming and J lost 7 bases, with 16 bases between them. The CDR3 contains 15 residues. The CDR3 loop reads CASSRKDRFNSPLHF. The CDR3 DNA follows: TGTGCCAGCAGCCGCAAGGACCGGTTCAATTCACCCCTCCACTTT.

A few counts support this clonotype. The rearrangement joins TRBV3-1 to TRBJ1-2, with D perhaps TRBD1 (6 bases). CDR3 size: 15 residues. The V gene's germline CDR1 is LGHDT and CDR2 YNNKEL (reference sequence). V gave up 0 bases and J gave up 4 bases, with 12 bases separating them. CDR3 sequence: CASSQDRGGVYGYTF. DNA of the CDR3: TGTGCCAGCAGCCAAGACAGGGGTGGGGTCTATGGCTACACCTTC.

The rearrangement links TRBV24-1 to TRBJ1-2; TRBD1 is a possible D gene (5 bases). Germline V gene sequence: CDR1 KGHDR, CDR2 SFDVKD. This CDR3 has 16 residues. Trimming took 2 bases from V and 6 from J, leaving 18 bases between them. CDR3 region: CATSDSTGLRVNGYTF. CDR3 DNA: TGTGCCACCAGTGATTCGACGGGCCTCAGGGTTAATGGCTACACCTTC.

This clonotype appeared a few times. This chain connects TRBV3-1 to TRBJ1-2; no reliable D call. CDR3 length: 12 amino acids. From germline, CDR1 is LGHDT and CDR2 YNNKEL (reference sequence). The ends were cut back, 6 bases at V and 5 bases at J, with 10 bases in the middle. The CDR3 spells CASSRTPYGYTF. Written as DNA, the CDR3 is TGTGCCAGCAGTCGGACTCCGTATGGCTACACCTTC.

Many counts were recorded for this clonotype. This chain links TRBV7-8 with TRBJ2-6; D not certain. Germline lookup yields CDR1 SGHVS and CDR2 FQNEAQ. This CDR3 spans 16 amino acids. V lost 3 bases and J lost 1, with 10 bases in between. The CDR3 coding sequence is TGTGCCAGCAGCTTTAGTATGTGGTCTGGGGCCAACGTCCTGACTTTC. Protein product: CASSFSMWSGANVLTF.

This clonotype has a count of ten or more. The J gene is TRBJ1-1, the V gene TRBV24-1, with D unresolved. CDR1 and CDR2 (germline): KGHDR, SFDVKD. The CDR3 is 15 residues long. V lost 4 bases and J lost 1, with 12 bases in between. This CDR3 is CATSEGGRTNTEAFF. The DNA of the CDR3 is TGTGCCACCAGTGAGGGAGGACGGACGAACACTGAAGCTTTCTTT.

This clonotype was picked up a small number of times. The genes are TRBV29-1 and TRBJ1-2; the D gene is possibly TRBD1 (5 bases). CDR1 is SQVTM, CDR2 ANQGSEA, per germline. The CDR3 is made up of 14 amino acids. Trimming took 3 bases from V and 6 from J, leaving 17 bases between them. This CDR3 is CSVDGGGFVDGYTF. The CDR3 DNA sequence: TGCAGCGTTGATGGGGGGGGATTCGTGGATGGCTACACCTTC.

This clonotype was picked up a small number of times. The J gene is TRBJ1-5, the V gene TRBV9; perhaps TRBD1 as D (5 bases). CDR1 and CDR2 from the germline V gene are SGDLS and YYNGEE. The CDR3 spans 12 residues. Between the trimmed V and J ends, which lost 5 bases and 6 bases, there was a span of 9 bases. CDR3 residues: CASRGRGQPQHF. The CDR3 DNA follows: TGTGCCAGCAGGGGGAGGGGTCAGCCCCAGCATTTT.